This T cell receptor (beta chain) was recorded in a study of blood T cell repertoires in COVID-19. Methods used by the authors: For nucleated cells, counts were estimated from reference gene primer amplification. The repertoire was sequenced with immunoSEQ multiplex PCR; TCRdb's copy has only in-frame clones and lacks some. That table furnishes V, J and clone size, whereas the DNA furnished D and trimming. The sample consists of about 140,000 clones, around 90% of them appearing once. The V end was cut by 4 bases, the J end by 5 bases, with 13 bases between. Germline V gene sequence: CDR1 SGHRS, CDR2 YFSETQ. This CDR3 spans 14 amino acids.

The material sequenced was peripheral blood. The clonotype was recovered from a woman older than 75 with acute or convalescent COVID-19. The chain combines TRBV5-1 with TRBJ2-1; D is unclear. CDR3 protein: CASSPPNSNNEQFF. CDR3 coding DNA: TGCGCCAGCAGCCCTCCGAATAGCAACAATGAGCAGTTCTTC. Full variable domain (outside the CDR3, taken from reference TRBV5-1 and TRBJ2-1): KAGVTQTPRYLIKTRGQQVTLSCSPISGHRSVSWYQQTPGQGLQFLFEYFSETQRNKGNFPGRFSGRQFSNSRSEMNVSTLELGDSALYLCASSPPNSNNEQFFGPGTRLTVL.